These T cell receptor beta chains were read from a single sample in a study of early T cells in non-severe SARS-CoV-2 infection. TCRdb analysed the 5' RACE reads with MiXCR anew, one entry per CDR3 protein. Among more than 20,000 distinct CDR3 sequences listed, about 4.2% were seen once. Sequenced: whole blood. The receptors were gathered from an adult who was a healthcare worker with PCR-confirmed SARS-CoV-2 infection or an uninfected control (not recorded which). Both conserved end residues are part of each CDR3. Each record gives: clone size, D gene, V gene, J gene, CDR3 protein, CDR3 DNA. The D gene is left open where the match is weak. Size is omitted from some rows. Given values are once, few, many or a class for expanded clones.

>many|-|TRBV11-2|TRBJ2-3
CASSLATFTDTQYF
TGTGCCAGCAGCTTAGCGACGTTCACAGATACGCAGTATTTT
>many|TRBD2|TRBV7-6|TRBJ2-3
CASSLGTSGRDTQYF
TGTGCCAGCAGCTTAGGGACTAGCGGGAGAGATACGCAGTATTTT
>-|-|TRBV28|TRBJ2-4
CASSTPHDIQYF
TGTGCCAGCAGTACCCCCCACGACATTCAGTACTTC
>many|-|TRBV30|TRBJ2-3
CAWSGRGVTTDTQYF
TGTGCCTGGAGTGGACGCGGGGTTACCACAGATACGCAGTATTTT
>many|-|TRBV29-1|TRBJ1-4
CSVITGLTNEKLFF
TGCAGCGTGATCACAGGGCTAACTAATGAAAAACTGTTTTTT
>many|-|TRBV2|TRBJ2-3
CASSDRTSTDTQYF
TGTGCCAGCAGTGACCGAACCTCCACAGATACGCAGTATTTT
>once|TRBD1|TRBV29-1|TRBJ2-3
CSAHRGRDTQYF
TGCAGCGCCCACAGGGGTCGAGATACGCAGTATTTT
>-|TRBD1|TRBV13|TRBJ1-6
CASSSDRANSPLHF
TGTGCCAGCAGCTCCGACAGGGCGAATTCACCCCTCCACTTT
>many|-|TRBV21-1|TRBJ2-7
CASATSGYLSYEQYF
TGTGCCAGCGCCACTAGCGGATACCTCTCCTACGAGCAGTACTTC
>many|-|TRBV4-2|TRBJ2-7
CASSQGMPSSYEQYF
TGTGCCAGCAGCCAAGGTATGCCGAGCTCCTACGAGCAGTACTTC
>-|-|TRBV6-6|TRBJ2-3
CASSPIAARTDTQYF
TGTGCCAGCAGTCCCATAGCGGCCCGCACAGATACGCAGTATTTT
>few|-|TRBV3-1|TRBJ2-7
CASSQGPVGEDYEQYF
TGTGCCAGCAGCCAAGGTCCGGTCGGGGAAGACTACGAGCAGTACTTC
>medium-sized|-|TRBV6-6|TRBJ2-7
CASTRAGDEQYF
TGTGCCAGCACCCGGGCCGGGGACGAGCAGTACTTC
>many|TRBD2|TRBV11-2|TRBJ2-5
CASSSTPGREARFDQETQYF
TGTGCCAGCAGCTCCACTCCAGGGCGGGAGGCCCGATTTGATCAAGAGACCCAGTACTTC
>many|-|TRBV14|TRBJ2-1
CASSQEGLSYNEQFF
TGTGCCAGCAGCCAAGAGGGACTCTCCTACAATGAGCAGTTCTTC
>many|-|TRBV19|TRBJ1-1
CASSITYSTEAFF
TGTGCCAGTAGTATAACCTATTCCACTGAAGCTTTCTTT
>many|-|TRBV6-1|TRBJ2-3
CANSEGRDSDTQYF
TGTGCCAACAGTGAAGGCCGGGACTCAGATACGCAGTATTTT
>-|TRBD1|TRBV30|TRBJ1-5
CAWSFGGQRDQPQHF
TGTGCCTGGAGCTTCGGGGGACAGAGAGATCAGCCCCAGCATTTT
>many|-|TRBV18|TRBJ2-3
CASSPPVTPVTDTQYF
TGTGCCAGCTCACCACCGGTGACTCCAGTTACAGATACGCAGTATTTT
>-|-|TRBV11-1|TRBJ2-3
CASSPQPERDTQYF
TGTGCCAGCAGCCCACAACCCGAGCGGGATACGCAGTATTTT
>many|TRBD1|TRBV12-3/TRBV12-4|TRBJ1-6
CASSLLSGQGSSNSPLHF
TGTGCCAGCAGTTTATTGTCGGGACAGGGCTCGTCAAATTCACCCCTCCACTTT
>medium-sized|-|TRBV2|TRBJ2-1
CASSVRQHGNEQFF
TGTGCCAGCAGTGTCCGGCAACATGGCAATGAGCAGTTCTTC
>many|-|TRBV6-1|TRBJ1-2
CASSVGRDYGYTF
TGTGCCAGCAGTGTGGGACGTGACTATGGCTACACCTTC
>many|-|TRBV11-2|TRBJ2-3
CASSSSSGSGRDTQYF
TGTGCCAGCAGCTCCTCCTCGGGTAGCGGTAGAGATACGCAGTATTTT